This T cell receptor (beta chain) was observed in a study of shared clonotypes between healthy human individuals. The protocol was immunoSEQ multiplex PCR, while the TCRdb copy is restricted to in-frame clones and leaves out a portion. The sample records 100,000 to 120,000 clones, about 71% being singletons. Germline lookup yields CDR1 GTSNPN and CDR2 SVGIG (reference sequence). The CDR3 extends over 13 amino acids. The V end was cut by 0 bases, the J end by 0 bases, with 5 bases between. The chain employs TRBV30 and TRBJ1-1; D gene unclear. The sample was memory CD8+ T cells sorted from blood. As for subset: CD45RO+ cells pooled with CCR7-negative TemRA cells. This clonotype was sampled from a woman under 40 in good health. The CDR3 DNA follows: TGTGCCTGGAGTGTACTCATGAACACTGAAGCTTTCTTT. This sequence encodes CAWSVLMNTEAFF.